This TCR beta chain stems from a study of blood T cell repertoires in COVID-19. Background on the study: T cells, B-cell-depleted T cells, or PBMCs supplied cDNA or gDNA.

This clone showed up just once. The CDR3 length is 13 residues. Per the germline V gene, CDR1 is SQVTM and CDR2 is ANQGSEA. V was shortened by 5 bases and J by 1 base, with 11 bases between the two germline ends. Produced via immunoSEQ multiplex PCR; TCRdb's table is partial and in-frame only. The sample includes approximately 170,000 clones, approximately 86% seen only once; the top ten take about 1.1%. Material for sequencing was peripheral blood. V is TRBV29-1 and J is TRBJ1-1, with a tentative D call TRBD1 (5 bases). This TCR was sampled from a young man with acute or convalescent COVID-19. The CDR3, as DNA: TGCAGCGTTAACCATGGACAGAACACTGAAGCTTTCTTT. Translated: CSVNHGQNTEAFF.